This TCR beta chain derives from a study of glioma-infiltrating T cells. General study results and limits: Gliomas, especially low-grade, showed above-expected tissue-blood divergence; non-neoplastic patients showed below.

Using RNA template, CDR3s of TCR alpha and beta were amplified with iRepertoire arm-PCR. One-step reverse transcription and amplification started from approximately 100-400 ng of tissue mRNA or PBMC total RNA. Via MiXCR, TCRdb re-called the multiplex PCR reads, giving one row per CDR3 protein. The top ten clones hold over 4% of a sample with around 180,000 distinct CDR3 sequences, around 42% of them seen once. J gave up 4 bases and V 5 bases, and 6 bases lay outside the gene matches. The germline CDR1 and CDR2 sequences are DFQATT and SNEGSKA (reference sequence). This CDR3 is built from 14 residues. In the case of this clonotype: Its antigen is currently unknown.

Sequencing used glioma tissue, nonneoplastic brain tissue, or PBMCs (not recorded which). The chain couples TRBV20-1 to TRBJ2-2, with TRBD1 identical over 8 bases. The sequence came from a human donor with low-grade glioma or glioblastoma, undergoing nonglioma brain surgery, or in good health (not recorded which). In DNA, the CDR3 is TGCAGTGCTTTAGACAGGGGAAGCACCGGGGAGCTGTTTTTT. It is translated as CSALDRGSTGELFF.